This record covers a single T cell receptor (beta chain). Germline V gives CDR1 SNHLY, CDR2 FYNNEI. V lost 3 bases, J lost 2 bases, and 11 bases lay in between. This CDR3 is built from 15 residues. Each subset's genomic DNA was split evenly across several immunoSEQ plates. Here immunoSEQ multiplex PCR was the method, and the copy in TCRdb shows in-frame clones only, minus some. The table has around 1.4 million clones, approximately 98.5% seen once; the top ten hold around 0.33%. The entry originates in a study of shared clonotypes between healthy human individuals. This chain uses TRBV2 with TRBJ1-3, with D possibly TRBD1 on 5 matching bases. The receptor comes from a man aged 30 to 39 in good health. Source material: naive CD4+ T cells sorted from blood. Stated subset: CD45RA+ positively selected. This CDR3 reads CASSDNAGTGNTIYF. CDR3 DNA sequence: TGTGCCAGCAGTGATAACGCAGGGACTGGAAACACCATATATTTT. The complete variable domain, with remaining parts taken from reference TRBV2 and TRBJ1-3, reads EPEVTQTPSHQVTQMGQEVILRCVPISNHLYFYWYRQILGQKVEFLVSFYNNEISEKSEIFDDQFSVERPDGSNFTLKIRSTKLEDSAMYFCASSDNAGTGNTIYFGEGSWLTVV.